This TCR beta chain was identified during a study of OX40 agonist ivuxolimab in advanced cancers. Findings and limits, study-wide: Clonal expansion from baseline to week 6 occurred in both CD4+ and CD8+ T cells.

This clone turned up a few times. Its antigen is undetermined. The germline V gene has CDR1 SNHLY and CDR2 FYNNEI. The CDR3 covers 12 residues. Unmatched junction bases numbered 10, after V lost 7 bases and J lost 10 bases. Only in-frame clones appear in the TCRdb table, and some are missing; sequencing was by immunoSEQ multiplex PCR. The data hold some 89,000 clones, with around 80% observed a single time. Here the sequenced sample was CD4+ or CD8+ T cells sorted from blood, taken in a trial of the OX40 agonist ivuxolimab. The chain is built from TRBV2 and TRBJ2-7, with 7 bases aligning to TRBD2. The receptor's source is an adult with an advanced solid tumor such as melanoma, head and neck, liver or kidney cancer. The CDR3 region is CASIGEGTPQYF. The CDR3 DNA is TGTGCCAGCATCGGGGAGGGGACGCCCCAGTACTTC.